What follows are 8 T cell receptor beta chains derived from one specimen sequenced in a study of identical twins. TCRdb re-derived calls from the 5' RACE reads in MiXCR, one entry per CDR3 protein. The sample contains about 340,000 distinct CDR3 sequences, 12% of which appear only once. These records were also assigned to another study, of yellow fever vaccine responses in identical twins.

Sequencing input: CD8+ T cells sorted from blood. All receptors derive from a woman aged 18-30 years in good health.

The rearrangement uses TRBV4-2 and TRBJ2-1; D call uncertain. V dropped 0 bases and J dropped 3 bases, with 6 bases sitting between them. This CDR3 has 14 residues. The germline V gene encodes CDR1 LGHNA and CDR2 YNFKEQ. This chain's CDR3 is CASSQELNYNEQFF. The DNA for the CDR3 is TGTGCCAGCAGCCAAGAACTGAACTACAATGAGCAGTTCTTC.

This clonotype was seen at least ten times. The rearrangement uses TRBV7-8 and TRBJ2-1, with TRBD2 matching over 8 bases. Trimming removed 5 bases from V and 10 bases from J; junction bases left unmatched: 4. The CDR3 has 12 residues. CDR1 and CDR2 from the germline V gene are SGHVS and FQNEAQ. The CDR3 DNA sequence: TGTGCCAGCAGCATTAGCGGGGACGAGCAGTTCTTC. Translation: CASSISGDEQFF.

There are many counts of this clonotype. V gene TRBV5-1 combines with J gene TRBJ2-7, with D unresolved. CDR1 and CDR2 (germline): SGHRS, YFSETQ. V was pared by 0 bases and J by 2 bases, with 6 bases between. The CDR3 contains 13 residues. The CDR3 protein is CASSLGGTYEQYF. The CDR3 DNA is TGCGCCAGCAGCTTGGGCGGTACCTACGAGCAGTACTTC.

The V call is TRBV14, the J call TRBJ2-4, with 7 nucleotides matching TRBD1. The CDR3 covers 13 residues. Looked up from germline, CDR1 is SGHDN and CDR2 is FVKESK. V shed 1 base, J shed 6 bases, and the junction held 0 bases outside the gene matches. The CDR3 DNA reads TGTGCCAGCAGCCAAGGGACAGGAAACATTCAGTACTTC. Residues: CASSQGTGNIQYF.

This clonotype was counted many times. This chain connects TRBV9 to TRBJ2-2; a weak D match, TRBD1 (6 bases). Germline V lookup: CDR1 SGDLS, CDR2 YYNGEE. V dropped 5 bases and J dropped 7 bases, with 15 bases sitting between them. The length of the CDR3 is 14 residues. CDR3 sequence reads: CASSGPQDSGELFF. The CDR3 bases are TGTGCCAGCAGTGGGCCACAGGACAGCGGGGAGCTGTTTTTT.

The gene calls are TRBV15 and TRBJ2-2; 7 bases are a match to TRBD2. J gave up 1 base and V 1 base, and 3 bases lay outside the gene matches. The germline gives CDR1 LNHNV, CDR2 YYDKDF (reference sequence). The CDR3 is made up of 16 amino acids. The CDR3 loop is CATSRVAGVNTGELFF. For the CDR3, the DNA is TGTGCCACCAGCAGAGTGGCGGGGGTGAACACCGGGGAGCTGTTTTTT.

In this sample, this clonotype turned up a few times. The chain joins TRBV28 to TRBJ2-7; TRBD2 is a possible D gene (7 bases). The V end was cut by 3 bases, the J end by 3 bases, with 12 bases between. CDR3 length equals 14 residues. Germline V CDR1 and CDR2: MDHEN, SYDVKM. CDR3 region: CASSFGGAYYEQYV. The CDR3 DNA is TGTGCCAGCAGTTTTGGGGGGGCCTACTACGAGCAGTACGTC.

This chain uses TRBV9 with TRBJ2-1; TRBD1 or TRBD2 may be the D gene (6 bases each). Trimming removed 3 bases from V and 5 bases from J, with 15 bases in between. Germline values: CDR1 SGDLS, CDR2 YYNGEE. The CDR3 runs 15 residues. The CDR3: CASSEGGRKDNEQFF. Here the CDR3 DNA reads TGTGCCAGCAGCGAGGGGGGACGAAAAGACAATGAGCAGTTCTTC.